The T cell receptor (beta chain) described here comes from a study of early T cells in non-severe SARS-CoV-2 infection. As for the study in general: The study sequenced bulk RNA from unsorted whole blood, with chains unpaired.

The V end was cut by 10 bases, the J end by 9 bases, with 16 bases between. CDR3 length: 13 residues. Germline CDR1 and CDR2: WNHNN and SYGVQD (reference sequence). The protocol attached unique molecular identifiers to individual cDNA molecules. MiXCR was run by TCRdb on the 5' RACE reads, yielding one entry per CDR3 protein. The table includes about 61,000 distinct CDR3 sequences, approximately 10% detected once. This clonotype came up a few times. The source is an adult who was a healthcare worker with PCR-confirmed SARS-CoV-2 infection or an uninfected control (not recorded which). The material sequenced was whole blood. The chain uses TRBV10-1 and TRBJ1-6; D possibly corresponds to TRBD1 (5 bases). This CDR3 reads CATQGFQGSPLHF. CDR3 nucleotide sequence: TGCGCCACCCAGGGATTCCAGGGTTCACCCCTCCACTTT.